This T cell receptor beta chain was documented in a study of T cells in localized non-small cell lung cancer. Study-wide findings and caveats: There was higher T cell clonality in uninvolved adjacent lung than in tumor, and it was highest there. A median approximately 53 of the top 100 tumor clones appeared in adjacent lung.

Lacking atypia, the adjacent lung had been sampled at least 2 cm away from the tumor margin. As to this clone: Its antigen is currently unknown.

Germline CDR1 MDHEN, CDR2 SYDVKM. The CDR3 is 15 residues long. V shed 5 bases and J shed 4 bases, with 15 bases lying between them. Assay: immunoSEQ multiplex PCR; the TCRdb copy retains only in-frame clones and omits some. The repertoire holds approximately 770 clones, about a fifth seen once, with around 26% in the top ten. Sequences were derived from normal lung tissue next to the tumor, sampled before any cancer treatment. The TCR sequence derives from an older female donor with stage I lung adenocarcinoma. The chain uses TRBV28 and TRBJ1-5; TRBD1 might be the D (6 bases). CDR3 protein: CASSLTGLENQPQHF. CDR3 DNA: TGTGCCAGCAGTCTGACAGGTCTAGAGAATCAGCCCCAGCATTTT.